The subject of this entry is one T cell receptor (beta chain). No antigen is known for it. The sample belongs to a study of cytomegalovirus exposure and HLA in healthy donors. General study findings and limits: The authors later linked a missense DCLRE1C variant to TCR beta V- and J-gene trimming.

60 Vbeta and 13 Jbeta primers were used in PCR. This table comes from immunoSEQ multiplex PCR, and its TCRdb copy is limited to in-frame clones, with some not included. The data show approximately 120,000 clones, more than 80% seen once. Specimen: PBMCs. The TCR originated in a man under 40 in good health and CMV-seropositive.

DNA of the CDR3: TGTGCCAGCAGCACCCATCCTAGCGGGGATTACAATGAGCAGTTCTTC. Amino acid sequence: CASSTHPSGDYNEQFF. This chain links TRBV9 with TRBJ2-1; 9 positions match TRBD2. This CDR3 comprises 16 residues. Germline-derived CDR1 and CDR2 are SGDLS and YYNGEE. V was clipped by 4 bases and J by 4 bases; unmatched bases: 9.